The 18 T cell receptor beta chains reported below all come from one sample, sequenced in a study of T cells in Graves' hyperthyroidism and ophthalmopathy. Amplified TCR beta CDR3 regions came from RNA transcripts. Primed by the HTBI set, a first-round RT-PCR was run on the TCR CDR3. TCRdb used MiXCR to reprocess the multiplex PCR reads, holding one entry per CDR3 protein. The top ten clones hold roughly 44% of a sample with roughly 200,000 distinct CDR3 sequences, 18% of them seen once. Material: blood. These receptor sequences come from a man aged 40-55 years with Graves' hyperthyroidism.

On this clonotype itself: A much larger clone sits a single nucleotide away, making a read error possible. The rearrangement joins TRBV20-1 to TRBJ2-5; D gene uncertain. Germline loops: CDR1 DFQATT, CDR2 SNEGSKA (reference sequence). The CDR3 length is 11 residues. CDR3 sequence: CSASRKEAQYF. For the CDR3, the DNA is TGCAGTGCTAGCCGGAAAGAGGCCCAGTACTTC.

In its sample, this clonotype was seen a few times. This sequence joins TRBV2 and TRBJ1-1; 10 bases align to TRBD1. The germline V gene encodes CDR1 SNHLY and CDR2 FYNNEI. The CDR3 is made up of 15 amino acids. The junction had 5 bases not matched to a gene; V was cut back by 6 bases and J by 1 base. The CDR3 DNA sequence: TGTGCCAGCAGGGGGACAGGGGCCCGGAACACTGAAGCTTTCTTT. As protein: CASRGTGARNTEAFF.

This clonotype was observed many times. CDR3 sequence: CSVEGKLSSYNEQFF. The CDR3 DNA follows: TGCAGCGTTGAAGGTAAACTGAGCTCCTACAATGAGCAGTTCTTC. The genes are TRBV29-1 and TRBJ2-1; D gene uncertain. CDR3 length equals 15 residues. From germline, CDR1 is SQVTM and CDR2 ANQGSEA. V dropped 1 base and J dropped 0 bases, with 10 bases sitting between them.

The table lists this clonotype with many counts. J is TRBJ1-1 and V is TRBV5-1; 7 bases map to TRBD1. V was clipped by 4 bases and J by 4 bases; unmatched bases: 7. Germline CDR1 reads SGHRS; CDR2 reads YFSETQ. The CDR3 has 14 amino acids. CDR3 sequence: CASSPRDSGTEAFF. CDR3 bases: TGCGCCAGCAGCCCTCGGGACAGTGGCACTGAAGCTTTCTTT.

The chain recombines TRBV29-1 with TRBJ2-3; 15 nucleotides match TRBD2. CDR1 and CDR2 from the germline V gene are SQVTM and ANQGSEA. The CDR3 is 19 amino acids. V dropped 5 bases and J dropped 2; count of bases not matched to a gene: 14. Here the CDR3 reads CSVITGTSGGPQSTDTQYF. In DNA form, the CDR3 reads TGCAGCGTTATCACCGGGACTAGCGGGGGGCCTCAATCCACAGATACGCAGTATTTT.

This clonotype was observed at least ten times. For the CDR3, the DNA is TGTGCCAGCAGCTTAGCCCGGGACAGCTACGAGCAGTACTTC. Encoded protein: CASSLARDSYEQYF. V and J are TRBV11-3 and TRBJ2-7; 7 nucleotides align to TRBD1. The CDR3 loop spans 14 amino acids. Germline assignment: CDR1 SGHNT and CDR2 YENEEA. Trimming took 1 base from V and 3 from J; bases not matched to a gene: 3.

This clonotype came up many times. The rearrangement joins TRBV28 to TRBJ1-2, with D possibly matching TRBD1 (6 bases). CDR3 length equals 14 residues. Between the trimmed V and J ends, which lost 5 bases and 4 bases, there was a span of 14 bases. The V gene's germline CDR1 is MDHEN and CDR2 SYDVKM. The CDR3 coding sequence is TGTGCCAGCAGTCTCAGGGGAGGGGGCTATGGCTACACCTTC. It encodes CASSLRGGGYGYTF.

This clonotype occurred many times. This rearrangement joins TRBV12-3 or TRBV12-4 to TRBJ1-5, with 9 bases that match TRBD1. Losses at the gene ends were 6 bases for V and 5 bases for J; bases not matched to a gene: 14. This CDR3 is 17 amino acids long. The CDR3 loop is CASSTGQGASRDQPQHF. CDR3 DNA: TGTGCCAGCAGCACGGGACAGGGTGCAAGCAGGGATCAGCCCCAGCATTTT.

This clonotype appeared many times. CDR3 DNA: TGTGCCAGCAGAGACAGGTCACTTGGCCCCTACGAGCAGTACTTC. It encodes CASRDRSLGPYEQYF. V gene TRBV28 combines with J gene TRBJ2-7; D may be TRBD1 (6 bases). Germline CDR1 and CDR2: MDHEN and SYDVKM. The V and J ends lost 6 bases and 2 bases respectively, with 17 bases between them. CDR3 size: 15 residues. The whole variable domain, filled in from reference TRBV28 and TRBJ2-7, reads DVKVTQSSRYLVKRTGEKVFLECVQDMDHENMFWYRQDPGLGLRLIYFSYDVKMKEKGDIPEGYSVSREKKERFSLILESASTNQTSMYLCASRDRSLGPYEQYFGPGTRLTVT.

This clonotype was recorded many times. This chain uses TRBV2 with TRBJ2-5; D gene uncertain. The CDR3 has 12 residues. The germline V gene encodes CDR1 SNHLY and CDR2 FYNNEI. The germline V and J ends were trimmed by 3 bases and 5 bases, with 7 bases remaining between them. CDR3 amino acids: CASSDSTETQYF. The CDR3 DNA is TGTGCCAGCAGTGACAGTACGGAGACCCAGTACTTC.

The rearrangement joins TRBV9 to TRBJ1-3; D remains unclear. With 3 bases removed from V and 4 bases from J, the gap between germline ends came to 5 bases. Germline V gene sequence: CDR1 SGDLS, CDR2 YYNGEE. CDR3 length: 12 amino acids. CDR3 DNA: TGTGCCAGCAGCGGGAACGGAAACACCATATATTTT. Translation: CASSGNGNTIYF.

Many counts were recorded for this clonotype. The chain couples TRBV5-1 to TRBJ2-7; the D gene could be TRBD1 or TRBD2 (5 bases each). CDR3 length equals 14 residues. The germline gives CDR1 SGHRS, CDR2 YFSETQ. V was clipped by 4 bases and J by 3 bases, with 14 bases between them. The CDR3 coding sequence is TGCGCCAGCAGCCCGGACTCAAGGGGCTACGAGCAGTACTTC. It is translated as CASSPDSRGYEQYF.

This clonotype has at least ten counts. The CDR3 loop is CASSLDTGSYNEQFF. The CDR3 region has the DNA TGTGCCAGCAGCTTAGACACGGGTTCCTACAATGAGCAGTTCTTC. The chain employs TRBV7-2 and TRBJ2-1; D gene ambiguous. The CDR3 covers 15 residues. Trimming stripped 1 base from V and 1 base from J, with 8 bases between. Germline V gene lookup returns CDR1 SGHTA and CDR2 FQGNSA.

In its sample, this clonotype was seen many times. The chain employs TRBV20-1 and TRBJ2-5; TRBD2 agrees at 15 bases. After removal of 6 bases from V and 4 bases from J, the junction contained 9 bases not matched to a gene. This CDR3 region has 16 residues. CDR1 and CDR2 (germline): DFQATT, SNEGSKA (reference sequence). The CDR3 DNA sequence: TGCAGTGCAGGGGCCGGGACTAGCGGGGGGCCAGAGACCCAGTACTTC. Protein: CSAGAGTSGGPETQYF.

This clonotype was observed at least ten times. The V gene is TRBV20-1, the J gene TRBJ2-7; D not certain. Germline values: CDR1 DFQATT, CDR2 SNEGSKA (reference sequence). V lost 1 base and J 5 bases, leaving 9 bases between the germline ends. The CDR3 has 12 amino acids. CDR3 protein: CSARAGMHEQYF. The CDR3 coding sequence is TGCAGTGCTAGAGCAGGAATGCACGAGCAGTACTTC.

This clonotype was detected ten times or more. The rearrangement uses TRBV7-2 and TRBJ1-6, with 7 bases lining up with TRBD1. CDR3 size: 17 residues. Germline V CDR1 and CDR2: SGHTA, FQGNSA. V gave up 5 bases and J gave up 9 bases; unmatched junction bases: 16. The CDR3 reads CASSAPPTGYRGSPLHF. Written as DNA, the CDR3 is TGTGCCAGCAGCGCCCCGCCGACAGGGTATAGGGGTTCACCCCTCCACTTT.

This clonotype has a count of ten or more. The gene calls are TRBV11-2 and TRBJ1-1; tentative D call: TRBD1 (6 bases). Germline V gene lookup returns CDR1 SGHAT and CDR2 FQNNGV. V was cut by 5 bases and J by 2 bases, with 12 bases left in between. The CDR3 length is 14 residues. CDR3 DNA: TGTGCCAGCAGCCCAGACAGGACAAACACTGAAGCTTTCTTT. Translation: CASSPDRTNTEAFF.

About this clonotype itself: One end of the junction is discordant with germline, which a read error may explain. The chain is built from TRBV7-9 and TRBJ2-7; no definite D call. Germline V gene data show CDR1 as SEHNR and CDR2 as FQNEAQ (reference sequence). The CDR3 totals 12 residues. The CDR3 region is CASSLESYEQHF. In nucleotides, the CDR3 is TGTGCCAGCAGCTTAGAATCCTACGAGCAGCACTTC.